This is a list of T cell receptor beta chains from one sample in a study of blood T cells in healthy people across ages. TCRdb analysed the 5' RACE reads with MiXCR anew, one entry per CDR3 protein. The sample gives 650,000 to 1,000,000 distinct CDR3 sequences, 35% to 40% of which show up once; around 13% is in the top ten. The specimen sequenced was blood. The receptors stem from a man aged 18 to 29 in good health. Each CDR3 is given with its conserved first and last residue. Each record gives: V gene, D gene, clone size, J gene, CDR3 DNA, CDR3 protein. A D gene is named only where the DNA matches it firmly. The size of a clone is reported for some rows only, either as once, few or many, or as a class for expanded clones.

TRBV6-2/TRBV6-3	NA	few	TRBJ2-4	TGTGCCAGCCTCTTTCGGGGGCTAGCCAAAAACATTCAGTACTTC	CASLFRGLAKNIQYF
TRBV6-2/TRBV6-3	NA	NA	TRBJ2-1	TGTGCCAGCAGTTACTCTACAGGGAAGCAGTTCTTC	CASSYSTGKQFF
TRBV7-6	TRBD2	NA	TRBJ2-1	TGTGCCAGCAGCCAGAGGGGGGGGACTAGCGTACCCGGTGAGCAGTTCTTC	CASSQRGGTSVPGEQFF
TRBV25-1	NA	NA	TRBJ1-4	TGTGCCAGCAGTCCACTTTGGGGTAATGAAAAACTGTTTTTT	CASSPLWGNEKLFF
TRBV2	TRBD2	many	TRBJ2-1	TGTGCCAGCAGTCCCGGGACTAGCGGTTACAATGAGCAGTTCTTC	CASSPGTSGYNEQFF
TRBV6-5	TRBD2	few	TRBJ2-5	TGTGCCAGCAGCACGAGGACTAGAGGGGAGACCCAGTACTTC	CASSTRTRGETQYF
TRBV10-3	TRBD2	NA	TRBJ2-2	TGTGCCATCAGTGAGTCGGGGACTAGCGCTAACGCCGGGGAGCTGTTTTTT	CAISESGTSANAGELFF
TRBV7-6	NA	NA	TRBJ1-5	TGTGCCAGCAGCTCGAAAGACGGTAGCAATCAGCCCCAGCATTTT	CASSSKDGSNQPQHF
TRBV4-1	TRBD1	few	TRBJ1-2	TGCGCCAGCAGCCAAGGACCGGGACAGGGGACTGGCTACACCTTC	CASSQGPGQGTGYTF
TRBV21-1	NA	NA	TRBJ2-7	TGTGCCAGCAGCAAAGGGTGGGCAGGGCAGCCCAGGCTTTACGAGCAGTACTTC	CASSKGWAGQPRLYEQYF
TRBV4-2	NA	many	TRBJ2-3	TGTGCCAGCAGCCAAGAGTGGGATACGCAGTATTTT	CASSQEWDTQYF
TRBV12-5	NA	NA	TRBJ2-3	TGTGCTAGTGGTTTGGGGCAGGGGACCGACACAGATACGCAGTATTTT	CASGLGQGTDTDTQYF
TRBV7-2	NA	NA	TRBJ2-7	TGTGCCAGCAGCTCTAACAGGGTAGTCGACGAGCAGTACTTC	CASSSNRVVDEQYF